This is a list of T cell receptor beta chains from one sample in a study of T cells in Graves' hyperthyroidism and ophthalmopathy. One entry per CDR3 protein, called by TCRdb with MiXCR from the multiplex PCR reads. The table has over 700,000 distinct CDR3 sequences, under 45% seen once; the top ten hold roughly 30%. The specimen was blood. The receptors shown here come from a woman in her thirties or forties with Graves' hyperthyroidism. Each CDR3 is given without its conserved first and last residue. Fields, in order: V gene, J gene, CDR3 protein.

TRBV20-1	TRBJ1-2	SARSRQEAVDYGYT
TRBV7-2	TRBJ1-2	ASSLGRGDYGYT
TRBV5-1	TRBJ1-1	ASSHDGDTEAF
TRBV27	TRBJ1-2	ASSLEGTGGSGGYT
TRBV10-3	TRBJ2-7	AIRQRQDGYEQY
TRBV10-3	-	AISSSGDLRIPKNIQY
TRBV11-3	TRBJ1-1	ASSPDRVRVKAF
TRBV11-1	TRBJ2-5	ASSPRGVLETQY
TRBV10-3	TRBJ1-1	ANSPTITNTEAF
TRBV6-5	TRBJ1-2	ASSPTTKSGYT
TRBV20-1	TRBJ1-2	SARRRTGDNYGYT
TRBV12-3/TRBV12-4	TRBJ2-2	ASSLHPGELF
TRBV19	TRBJ1-5	ASSPIASGGEPQH
TRBV6-1	TRBJ1-4	ASRAGVKEKLF
TRBV12-3/TRBV12-4	TRBJ1-5	ASSIQGAEEGNQPQH
TRBV6-2/TRBV6-3	TRBJ2-2	ASSYGVAGAGELF
TRBV7-9	TRBJ2-3	ASSAGLAAVDTQY
TRBV20-1	TRBJ2-5	SVRRLAGAQTQY
TRBV11-1	TRBJ1-2	ASSRQGQIYGYT
TRBV6-4	TRBJ1-1	ASRSTREDTEAF
TRBV5-6	TRBJ1-1	ASSLDRAKAF
TRBV12-3/TRBV12-4	TRBJ1-1	ASSFAVASEAF
TRBV2	TRBJ2-7	ASSERGNSSYEQY
TRBV2	TRBJ1-5	ASSRQGVGNQPQH
TRBV4-1	TRBJ1-2	ASSQAIANYGYT
TRBV12-3/TRBV12-4	TRBJ2-7	ASSWDGRGEQY
TRBV6-6	TRBJ2-2	ASNDRGGVRSGELF
TRBV9	TRBJ2-7	ASSGPTGEQC
TRBV19	TRBJ2-7	ASSEDRGDEQY
TRBV28	TRBJ1-1	ASTLEGQENTEAF
TRBV7-9	TRBJ2-6	ASSQEGGKAGANVLT
TRBV29-1	TRBJ2-7	SVAPQDTASYEQY
TRBV6-5	TRBJ1-1	ASRGVGGAF
TRBV3-1	TRBJ1-5	ASSQGVSWRDQPQH
TRBV10-3	TRBJ2-7	AISAPWTAPRGNEQY
TRBV20-1	TRBJ2-5	SARGRDQETQY
TRBV19	TRBJ2-7	ASSKIDSSGDEQY
TRBV6-5	TRBJ2-2	ASSYSGGHNTGELF
TRBV20-1	TRBJ2-5	SARGVGAETQY
TRBV7-2	TRBJ2-2	ASSRIIQDRDTGELF
TRBV6-4	TRBJ2-5	ASRRSGRETQY
TRBV6-5	TRBJ1-2	ASSYGQGLHYGYT
TRBV7-9	TRBJ2-2	ASSIWTGGPGELF
TRBV12-3/TRBV12-4	TRBJ2-5	ASTTTGLEETQY
TRBV6-1	TRBJ2-7	ASSAIAGGHEQC
TRBV7-7	-	ASSLAVGRSYEQF
TRBV20-1	TRBJ1-1	SAEGTAANTEAF
TRBV5-6	TRBJ1-2	ASSPGPTVNGYT
TRBV7-9	TRBJ2-2	ASSLTEITGELF
TRBV20-1	TRBJ2-5	SARGPLAKQETQY
TRBV2	TRBJ1-2	ASDDKGQTNYGYT
TRBV7-2	TRBJ2-2	ASSLDRLAGAYGSGELF
TRBV12-5	TRBJ1-1	ASGFLLPNRTEAF
TRBV7-9	TRBJ1-3	ASSFSGTKGNTIY
TRBV10-2	TRBJ1-1	ASSALQTIGDTEAF
TRBV5-4	TRBJ1-3	ASSWGTSGNTIY
TRBV2	TRBJ1-6	ASGGGGPYSPLH
TRBV2	TRBJ2-7	ASSLLAGAYEQY
TRBV5-8	TRBJ1-1	ASSLAPGQGNTEAF